Following are 6 T cell receptor beta chains from one sample sequenced in a study of blood T cell repertoires in COVID-19. Generated by immunoSEQ multiplex PCR, the TCRdb table keeps only in-frame clones and is missing some. This table holds some 45,000 clones, roughly 80% found once. Sequenced: peripheral blood. The receptors were sampled from a man between 60 and 75 years old with acute or convalescent COVID-19.

This clone appeared once. The chain is built from TRBV27 and TRBJ2-7; 7 bases are a match to TRBD2. J lost 2 bases, V lost 5 bases, and 12 bases had no gene match. The CDR3 has 16 residues. Germline V gene data show CDR1 as MNHEY and CDR2 as SMNVEV (reference sequence). Written as DNA, the CDR3 is TGTGCCAGCAGTCCCTCTAGCGGCCCCGTCCCCTACGAGCAGTACTTC. Translating gives CASSPSSGPVPYEQYF.

The chain joins TRBV4-1 to TRBJ2-7, with TRBD1 matching over 7 bases. There are 14 residues in the CDR3. J gave up 0 bases and V 4 bases, and 3 bases lay outside the gene matches. CDR1 is MGHRA and CDR2 is YSYEKL in the germline V gene. CDR3 sequence: CASSLGTVSYEQYF. The DNA of the CDR3 is TGCGCCAGCAGCCTTGGGACAGTCTCCTACGAGCAGTACTTC.

The chain links TRBV30 to TRBJ1-1, with D possibly being TRBD1 (6 bases). The CDR3 contains 16 residues. From germline, CDR1 is GTSNPN and CDR2 SVGIG (reference sequence). V was clipped by 2 bases and J by 3 bases, with 19 bases between them. DNA of the CDR3: TGTGCCTGGAGTCTCGTAAAGCAGGGGTGGGACACTGAAGCTTTCTTT. It is translated as CAWSLVKQGWDTEAFF. The full variable domain, its missing parts supplied by reference TRBV30 and TRBJ1-1, is SQTIHQWPATLVQPVGSPLSLECTVEGTSNPNLYWYRQAAGRGLQLLFYSVGIGQISSEVPQNLSASRPQDRQFILSSKKLLLSDSGFYLCAWSLVKQGWDTEAFFGQGTRLTVV.

This clone was seen a few times. CDR3 nucleotide sequence: TGTGCCAGCAGCCCCACGCGCAACTATGGCTACACCTTC. This encodes CASSPTRNYGYTF. The chain combines TRBV3-1 (or the pseudogene TRBV3-2) with TRBJ1-2; no clear D. The CDR3 sequence is 13 residues long. The germline V gene encodes CDR1 LGHDT and CDR2 YNNKEL (reference sequence). V lost 4 bases and J 2 bases, leaving 8 bases between the germline ends.

This chain joins TRBV29-1 and TRBJ1-1; TRBD1 aligns across 9 bases. Trimming took 6 bases from V and 7 from J; bases not matched to a gene: 3. Germline lookup yields CDR1 SQVTM and CDR2 ANQGSEA. CDR3 length: 11 amino acids. CDR3 amino acids: CSVGDRVEAFF. In DNA form, the CDR3 reads TGCAGCGTCGGGGACAGGGTTGAAGCTTTCTTT.

V gene TRBV19 combines with J gene TRBJ1-1; the match to TRBD1 covers 9 bases. The ends lost 6 bases at V and 6 bases at J; junction bases unmatched: 8. Germline CDR1 is LNHDA and CDR2 is SQIVND (reference sequence). This CDR3 has 14 residues. CDR3 in amino acids: CASRRQGEGPEAFF. DNA for the CDR3: TGTGCCAGTAGGCGACAGGGGGAGGGTCCTGAAGCTTTCTTT.